The clone carrying this T cell receptor beta chain is a singleton in its sample. The sample originates from a study of blood T cell repertoires in COVID-19. Sequencing used immunoSEQ multiplex PCR; TCRdb keeps in-frame clones, though not all of them. The profile covers tens of thousands of clones, with roughly 87% appearing a single time and under 4% taken by the ten largest. Germline V lookup: CDR1 MNHEY, CDR2 SVGAGI. The CDR3 length is 13 residues. V was clipped by 4 bases and J by 5 bases, with 10 bases between them. The chain couples TRBV6-5 to TRBJ2-3; D perhaps matches TRBD2 (5 bases). The source of this sequence is a man between 40 and 49 years old with COVID-19, enrolled during active disease. What was sequenced was peripheral blood. CDR3 bases: TGTGCCAGCAGTTCCCCCAGCGGAGATACGCAGTATTTT. Translating gives CASSSPSGDTQYF.